This TCR beta chain was observed in a study of CD8 T cells in Susac syndrome. Overall study findings and caveats: Clonal expansion was absent from the CD4+ T cell repertoires in Susac syndrome.

Comment on this clonotype: The antigen is not known.

RNA, at about 0.45 to 1 ug, was reverse transcribed with random hexamers. TCRdb re-derived calls from the immunoSEQ multiplex PCR reads in MiXCR, one entry per CDR3 protein. Of about 180,000 distinct CDR3 sequences listed, 85% to 95% are singletons. V was pared by 10 bases and J by 4 bases, with 17 bases between. This CDR3 region has 14 residues. Germline CDR1 reads LNHDA; CDR2 reads SQIVND (reference sequence). Sequenced input: CD4+ T cells from PBMCs. The chain combines TRBV19 with TRBJ1-5; D ambiguous. This receptor was taken from a human donor with Susac syndrome. The DNA of the CDR3 is TGTGCCACCCACGAACGGAGCCGAAATCAGCCCCAGCATTTT. This translates into CATHERSRNQPQHF.